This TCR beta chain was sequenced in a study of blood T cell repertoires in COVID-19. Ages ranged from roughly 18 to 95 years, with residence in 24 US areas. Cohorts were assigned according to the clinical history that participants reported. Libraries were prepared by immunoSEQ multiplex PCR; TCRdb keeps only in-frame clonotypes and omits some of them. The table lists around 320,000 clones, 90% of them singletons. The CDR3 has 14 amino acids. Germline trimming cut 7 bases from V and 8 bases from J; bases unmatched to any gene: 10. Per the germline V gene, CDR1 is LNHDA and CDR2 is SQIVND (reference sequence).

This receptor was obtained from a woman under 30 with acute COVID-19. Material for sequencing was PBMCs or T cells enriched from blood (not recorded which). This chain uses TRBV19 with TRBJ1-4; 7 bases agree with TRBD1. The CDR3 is CASNQGGLREKLFF. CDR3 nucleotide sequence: TGTGCCAGTAACCAAGGGGGCCTTCGAGAAAAACTGTTTTTT.